This T cell receptor beta chain was recovered during a study of blood T cells in healthy people across ages. This clonotype has ten or more counts. This CDR3 region has 12 residues. In germline, CDR1 is SGHTA, CDR2 FQGNSA. Deletions cut 6 bases from V and 6 bases from J, with 11 bases between. Then a second PCR, running roughly 7 to 11 cycles, was carried out with a sample-barcoded 5' primer and a J-beta primer mix. TCRdb used MiXCR to reprocess the 5' RACE reads, holding one entry per CDR3 protein. The sample consists of roughly 700,000 distinct CDR3 sequences, around 25% of them appearing once. This sample also belongs to another study, concerning T cells of mothers and their children.

The sequencing input was blood. The sequence derives from a boy aged 5-17 years in good health. The chain couples TRBV7-2 to TRBJ1-1; a weak D match, TRBD1 (5 bases). The CDR3 bases are TGTGCCAGCAGTTGGGGAGGGGCTGAAGCTTTCTTT. This sequence encodes CASSWGGAEAFF. The full variable domain, its missing parts supplied by reference TRBV7-2 and TRBJ1-1, is GAGVSQSPSNKVTEKGKDVELRCDPISGHTALYWYRQSLGQGLEFLIYFQGNSAPDKSGLPSDRFSAERTGGSVSTLTIQRTQQEDSAVYLCASSWGGAEAFFGQGTRLTVV.